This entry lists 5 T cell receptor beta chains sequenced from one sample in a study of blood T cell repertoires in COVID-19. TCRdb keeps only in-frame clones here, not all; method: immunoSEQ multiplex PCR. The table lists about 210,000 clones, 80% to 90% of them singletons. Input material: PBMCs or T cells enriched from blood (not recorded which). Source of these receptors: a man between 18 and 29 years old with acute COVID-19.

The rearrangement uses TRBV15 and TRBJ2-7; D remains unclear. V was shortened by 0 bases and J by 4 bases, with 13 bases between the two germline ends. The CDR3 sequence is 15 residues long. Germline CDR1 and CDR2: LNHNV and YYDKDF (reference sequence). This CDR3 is CATSRDPLIAYEQYF. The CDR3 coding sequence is TGTGCCACCAGCAGAGATCCCCTAATAGCTTACGAGCAGTACTTC.

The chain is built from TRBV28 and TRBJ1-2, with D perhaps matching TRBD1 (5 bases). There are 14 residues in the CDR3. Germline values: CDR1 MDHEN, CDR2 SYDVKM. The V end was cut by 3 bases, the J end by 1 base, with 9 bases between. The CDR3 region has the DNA TGTGCCAGCAGTTTTTTCGGGGGTAACTATGGCTACACCTTC. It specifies CASSFFGGNYGYTF.

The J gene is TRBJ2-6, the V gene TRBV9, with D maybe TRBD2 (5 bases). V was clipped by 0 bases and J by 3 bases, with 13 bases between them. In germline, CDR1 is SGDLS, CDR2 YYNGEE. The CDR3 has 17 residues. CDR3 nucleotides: TGTGCCAGCAGCGTAGGATCGGGATGGGGTGGGGCCAACGTCCTGACTTTC. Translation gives CASSVGSGWGGANVLTF.

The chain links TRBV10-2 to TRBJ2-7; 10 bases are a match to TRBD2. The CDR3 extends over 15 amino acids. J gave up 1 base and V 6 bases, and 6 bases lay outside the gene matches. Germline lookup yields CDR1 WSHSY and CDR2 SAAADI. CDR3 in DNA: TGCGCCAGCAGGCTAGCGGGAGACGGGTCCTACGAGCAGTACTTC. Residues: CASRLAGDGSYEQYF.

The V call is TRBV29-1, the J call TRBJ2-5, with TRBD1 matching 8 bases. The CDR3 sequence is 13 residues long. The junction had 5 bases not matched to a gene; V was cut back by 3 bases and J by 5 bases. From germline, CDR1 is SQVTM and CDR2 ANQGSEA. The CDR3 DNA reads TGCAGCGTTGACAGGGGGCGCGGGGAGACCCAGTACTTC. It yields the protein CSVDRGRGETQYF.